The rows below give T cell receptor beta chains drawn from one sample of a study of T-cell reconstitution after alpha-beta-depleted transplantation in children. Each CDR3 protein is one row after TCRdb ran MiXCR on the PCR reads. The sample has some 840,000 distinct CDR3 sequences, 16% seen once. Sequenced here: PBMCs, mostly from graft donor cells, sampled 360 days after TCRalphabeta/CD19-depleted stem cell transplant. The source of these receptors is a male patient under 18 who had a stem cell transplant for acute lymphoblastic leukemia, so the T cells may come from the graft donor. Each CDR3 is given with its conserved first and last residue. Fields, in order: J gene, D gene, V gene, clone size, CDR3 protein, CDR3 DNA. A D gene is named only where the DNA matches it firmly. Rows may omit the clone size; those that give it use once, few, many or a size class.

>TRBJ2-7|TRBD2|TRBV12-3/TRBV12-4|many
CASSLVVASGSYEQYF
TGTGCCAGCAGTTTAGTGGTTGCTAGCGGGAGTTACGAGCAGTACTTC
>TRBJ2-2|NA|TRBV7-3|NA
CASSLSFGPRGGELFF
TGTGCCAGCAGCTTATCCTTCGGACCCCGGGGCGGGGAGCTGTTTTTT
>TRBJ1-3|NA|TRBV12-3/TRBV12-4|few
CASRSRPYSGNTIYF
TGTGCCAGCAGGTCCAGACCGTACTCTGGAAACACCATATATTTT
>TRBJ2-3|TRBD1|TRBV7-9|NA
CASSFIRGLTDTQYF
TGTGCCAGCAGCTTTATCAGGGGGCTCACAGATACGCAGTATTTT
>TRBJ1-2|NA|TRBV15|NA
CATSRPPQGGSSGYTF
TGTGCCACCAGCAGACCACCTCAGGGAGGCTCGAGTGGCTACACCTTC
>TRBJ2-3|NA|TRBV24-1|few
CATSDFTAGATDTQYF
TGTGCCACCAGTGATTTTACGGCAGGGGCGACAGATACGCAGTATTTT
>TRBJ2-7|NA|TRBV20-1|many
CSARGDSYEQYF
TGCAGTGCTAGGGGCGATTCCTACGAGCAGTACTTC
>TRBJ2-3|TRBD2|TRBV11-2|NA
CASSWGLAGSFTDTQYF
TGTGCCAGCAGCTGGGGACTAGCGGGAAGTTTTACAGATACGCAGTATTTT
>TRBJ2-1|TRBD2|TRBV7-3|NA
CASSKTSGRVSDEQFF
TGTGCCAGCAGCAAGACTAGCGGGAGGGTGTCGGATGAGCAGTTCTTC
>TRBJ1-6|TRBD1|TRBV25-1|NA
CASSVNRGPNYNSPLHF
TGTGCCAGCAGTGTTAACAGGGGGCCGAACTATAATTCACCCCTCCACTTT
>TRBJ2-1|NA|TRBV10-1|NA
CASSDNGQISYNEQFF
TGCGCCAGCAGTGATAATGGACAGATCTCCTACAATGAGCAGTTCTTC
>TRBJ2-1|TRBD2|TRBV7-6|NA
CASSLDPGLAGSHEQFF
TGTGCCAGCAGCTTGGACCCGGGACTAGCGGGAAGCCATGAGCAGTTCTTC
>TRBJ1-4|NA|TRBV7-9|NA
CASSLSKDNEKLFF
TGTGCCAGCAGCCTCAGTAAGGATAATGAAAAACTGTTTTTT
>TRBJ2-5|NA|TRBV20-1|few
CSPRDPLYQETQYF
TGCAGCCCCAGGGACCCCTTGTACCAAGAGACCCAGTACTTC
>TRBJ2-1|NA|TRBV25-1|many
CASSDRGLAPYNEQFF
TGTGCCAGCAGTGATCGGGGGCTAGCGCCCTACAATGAGCAGTTCTTC
>TRBJ1-2|NA|TRBV27|few
CASSLKRDAFGYTF
TGTGCCAGCAGTTTGAAAAGGGATGCGTTCGGCTACACCTTC
>TRBJ2-3|TRBD1|TRBV24-1|many
CATSDPLQGARTDTQYF
TGTGCCACCAGTGACCCTCTCCAGGGGGCTCGGACAGATACGCAGTATTTT
>TRBJ2-2|NA|TRBV18|few
CATRLSPAGELFF
TGTGCCACTCGCTTATCCCCCGCCGGGGAGCTGTTTTTT
>TRBJ2-7|TRBD1|TRBV7-9|NA
CASSPEQGAAFYEQYF
TGTGCCAGCAGCCCGGAACAGGGGGCGGCTTTCTACGAGCAGTACTTC
>TRBJ2-1|NA|TRBV18|NA
CASSRQSNEQFF
TGTGCCAGCTCACGACAAAGCAATGAGCAGTTCTTC
>TRBJ2-1|TRBD2|TRBV29-1|NA
CSVALAGGYNEQFF
TGCAGCGTTGCACTAGCGGGAGGCTACAATGAGCAGTTCTTC
>TRBJ2-3|TRBD2|TRBV7-9|many
CASSLRLAGDTDTQYF
TGTGCCAGCAGCTTACGACTAGCGGGAGACACAGATACGCAGTATTTT
>TRBJ2-7|NA|TRBV14|once
CASSPGAAPGWEQYF
TGTGCCAGCAGCCCAGGAGCGGCCCCGGGGTGGGAGCAGTACTTC
>TRBJ1-4|NA|TRBV4-1|few
CASSQVRNEKLFF
TGCGCCAGCAGCCAAGTTAGGAATGAAAAACTGTTTTTT
>TRBJ2-5|NA|TRBV27|once
CASSFPRPELETQYF
TGTGCCAGCAGTTTTCCGAGACCAGAACTGGAGACCCAGTACTTC
>TRBJ2-7|NA|TRBV5-1|many
CASSLQISYEQYF
TGCGCCAGCAGCTTGCAAATCTCCTACGAGCAGTACTTC